The 3 T cell receptor beta chains given below trace back to one sample, sequenced in a study of shared clonotypes between healthy human individuals (dated by TCRdb to the early 2020s). Library generation was performed with the immunoSEQ multiplex PCR assay. TCRdb re-hosts the immuneACCESS table, in-frame sequences only. Its copies lack some clones; in the studies checked, an unresolved V gene accounts for under half of them, and the cause for the rest is not known. Present in this sample are millions of clones, around 95% of which were seen just once. Of the sample, 0.1% to 0.15% falls within the top ten clones. Material for sequencing was naive CD4+ T cells sorted from blood. The intended sense of this specimen's cell subset or site label: CD45RA+ positively selected. These receptor sequences come from a man between 18 and 35 years old in good health.

This sequence joins TRBV18 and TRBJ1-6; D not resolved. In germline, CDR1 is KGHSH, CDR2 LQKENI. V was cut by 5 bases and J by 5 bases, with 16 bases left in between. The CDR3 consists of 16 residues. The CDR3 coding sequence is TGTGCCAGCTCATTTGTCGGGCAGCCCAATAATTCACCCCTCCACTTT. Amino acid sequence: CASSFVGQPNNSPLHF.

The J gene is TRBJ2-1, the V gene TRBV30; the D call may be TRBD1 or TRBD2 (5 bases each). This CDR3 region has 15 residues. The ends were cut back, 1 base at V and 0 bases at J, with 10 bases in the middle. The germline V gene encodes CDR1 GTSNPN and CDR2 SVGIG (reference sequence). The CDR3 DNA reads as TGTGCCTGGAGTGCGGGGCCCCCCTCCTACAATGAGCAGTTCTTC. Translated: CAWSAGPPSYNEQFF.

V and J are TRBV19 and TRBJ2-7; 9 nucleotides match TRBD1. The germline gives CDR1 LNHDA, CDR2 SQIVND (reference sequence). CDR3 size: 16 residues. Unmatched junction bases numbered 9, after V lost 5 bases and J lost 1 base. This chain's CDR3 is CASSSPSTGGSYEQYF. The CDR3 nucleotides are TGTGCCAGTAGTTCCCCGTCGACAGGGGGATCCTACGAGCAGTACTTC.